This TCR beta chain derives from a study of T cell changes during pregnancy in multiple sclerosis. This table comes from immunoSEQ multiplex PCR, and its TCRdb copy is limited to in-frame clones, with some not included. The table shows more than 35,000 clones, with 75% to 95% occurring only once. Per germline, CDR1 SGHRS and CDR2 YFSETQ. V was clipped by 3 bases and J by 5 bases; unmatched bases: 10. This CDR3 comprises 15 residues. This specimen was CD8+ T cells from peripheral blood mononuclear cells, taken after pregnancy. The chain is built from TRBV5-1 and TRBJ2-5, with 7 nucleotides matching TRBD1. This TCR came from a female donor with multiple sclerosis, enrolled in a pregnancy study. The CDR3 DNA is TGCGCCAGCAGCTATTGGACAGGCGGGTTGGAGACCCAGTACTTC. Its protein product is CASSYWTGGLETQYF.